Shown below are 25 T cell receptor beta chains from a single sample sequenced in a study of blood T cell repertoires in COVID-19. Produced via immunoSEQ multiplex PCR; TCRdb's table is partial and in-frame only. The data hold roughly 260,000 clones, with approximately 82% observed a single time. The sample consisted of peripheral blood. Every receptor here comes from a woman of 80 years or more with active or convalescent COVID-19.

V gene TRBV3-1 (or the pseudogene TRBV3-2) combines with J gene TRBJ2-1; TRBD2 might be the D (5 bases). CDR1 and CDR2 (germline): LGHDT, YNNKEL (reference sequence). V was clipped by 0 bases and J by 0 bases, with 6 bases between them. The CDR3 sequence is 15 residues long. CDR3 coding DNA: TGTGCCAGCAGCCAAGAGACTATCTCCTACAATGAGCAGTTCTTC. Its protein product is CASSQETISYNEQFF.

The chain is built from TRBV15 and TRBJ2-5, with a weak D call TRBD2 (6 bases). Looked up from germline, CDR1 is LNHNV and CDR2 is YYDKDF (reference sequence). Trimming shortened V by 1 base and J by 7 bases, and 16 bases separated the two germline ends. This CDR3 is 15 amino acids long. The CDR3 DNA reads TGTGCCACCAGCAGAGGGGGGAGGCCAGACGGGACCCAGTACTTC. Its protein product is CATSRGGRPDGTQYF.

This chain joins TRBV2 and TRBJ2-1; tentative D call: TRBD2 (5 bases). Trimming pared 4 bases from V and 7 bases from J, leaving 8 bases between. CDR1 and CDR2 from the germline V gene are SNHLY and FYNNEI. The CDR3 has 12 amino acids. The CDR3 reads CASSGLSNEQFF. In DNA form, the CDR3 reads TGTGCCAGCAGTGGACTAAGTAATGAGCAGTTCTTC.

V gene TRBV7-9 combines with J gene TRBJ2-7, with D maybe TRBD1 (6 bases). CDR1 and CDR2 (germline): SEHNR, FQNEAQ (reference sequence). The length of the CDR3 is 14 residues. Trimming cost V 5 bases and J 3 bases, with 14 bases left between them. The CDR3 DNA sequence: TGTGCCAGCAGCATACAGGGTTTAGGCTACGAGCAGTACTTC. This encodes CASSIQGLGYEQYF. The entire variable domain, with the rest obtained from reference TRBV7-9 and TRBJ2-7, is as follows: DTGVSQNPRHKITKRGQNVTFRCDPISEHNRLYWYRQTLGQGPEFLTYFQNEAQLEKSRLLSDRFSAERPKGSFSTLEIQRTEQGDSAMYLCASSIQGLGYEQYFGPGTRLTVT.

The V call is TRBV20-1, the J call TRBJ2-1; no clear D. V lost 2 bases, J lost 8 bases, and 4 bases lay in between. The CDR3 runs to 10 residues. Germline V gene data show CDR1 as DFQATT and CDR2 as SNEGSKA (reference sequence). This chain's CDR3 is CSARFDEQFF. CDR3 DNA: TGCAGTGCTAGATTCGATGAGCAGTTCTTC.

The CDR3 DNA is TGTGCCAGCAGCCTTCGGACAGGCCGCGGGGCCCAGCATTTT. Protein: CASSLRTGRGAQHF. The V gene is TRBV5-6, the J gene TRBJ1-5, with TRBD1 matching 7 bases. With 4 bases clipped from V and 11 bases from J, the junction kept 12 bases outside the gene matches. The CDR3 has 14 residues. Germline assignment: CDR1 SGHDT and CDR2 YYEEEE. Looking up the rest from reference TRBV5-6 and TRBJ1-5 gives the full variable domain: DAGVTQSPTHLIKTRGQQVTLRCSPKSGHDTVSWYQQALGQGPQFIFQYYEEEERQRGNFPDRFSGHQFPNYSSELNVNALLLGDSALYLCASSLRTGRGAQHFGDGTRLSIL.

This chain links TRBV28 with TRBJ1-5; TRBD1 agrees at 7 bases. Unmatched junction bases numbered 6, after V lost 10 bases and J lost 6 bases. Germline V gene sequence: CDR1 MDHEN, CDR2 SYDVKM. The length of the CDR3 is 12 residues. CDR3 DNA: TGTGCCACTTACAGGGGCGGTCAGCCCCAGCATTTT. Translation: CATYRGGQPQHF.

The rearrangement joins TRBV6-5 to TRBJ1-6; tentatively, D is TRBD1 (6 bases). The V and J ends lost 6 bases and 7 bases respectively, with 10 bases between them. Germline V gene lookup returns CDR1 MNHEY and CDR2 SVGAGI. The CDR3 consists of 13 residues. DNA of the CDR3: TGTGCCAGCAGGACAGGCGAGAATTCACCCCTCCACTTT. Translation: CASRTGENSPLHF.

The chain links TRBV6-4 to TRBJ2-7, with 15 bases lining up with TRBD2. J lost 3 bases, V lost 6 bases, and 15 bases had no gene match. This CDR3 is built from 19 residues. Germline CDR1 reads MRHNA; CDR2 reads SNTAGT. The CDR3 spells CASREPRKPGLAGGYEQYF. For the CDR3, the DNA is TGTGCCAGCAGAGAACCCAGAAAACCGGGACTAGCGGGAGGCTACGAGCAGTACTTC.

A single count supports this clone. The chain couples TRBV5-1 to TRBJ1-1; TRBD1 is a possible D gene (6 bases). Trimming left V 4 bases short and J 1 base short, with 14 bases between. This CDR3 has 15 residues. Germline CDR1 is SGHRS and CDR2 is YFSETQ. The CDR3 is CASSGPTGPNTEAFF. CDR3 in DNA: TGCGCCAGCAGCGGGCCTACAGGGCCGAACACTGAAGCTTTCTTT.

The chain is built from TRBV7-9 and TRBJ2-1; the D is unclear. The germline gives CDR1 SEHNR, CDR2 FQNEAQ (reference sequence). This CDR3 has 15 residues. The germline V and J ends were trimmed by 1 base and 7 bases, with 14 bases remaining between them. The CDR3 region is CASSLEPLLVNEQFF. DNA of the CDR3: TGTGCCAGCAGCTTAGAACCCCTTTTAGTGAATGAGCAGTTCTTC.

The rearrangement uses TRBV5-1 and TRBJ1-1, with 12 bases identical to TRBD1. Per germline, CDR1 SGHRS and CDR2 YFSETQ. The CDR3 runs 14 residues. The trim removed 6 bases at V and 5 bases at J, leaving 5 bases unmatched. Written as DNA, the CDR3 is TGCGCCAGCACCCGGGGACAGGGGGCGACTGAAGCTTTCTTT. Amino acids: CASTRGQGATEAFF.

The rearrangement uses TRBV11-3 and TRBJ1-4; 8 bases align to TRBD1. V lost 3 bases, J lost 7 bases, and 7 bases stayed unmatched. The CDR3 totals 15 residues. The germline gives CDR1 SGHNT, CDR2 YENEEA. The CDR3 bases are TGTGCCAGCAGCTTGGACCGGACAGGGAGTGAAAAACTGTTTTTT. The encoded protein is CASSLDRTGSEKLFF.

The chain employs TRBV29-1 and TRBJ2-7; a possible D gene is TRBD1 (6 bases). In germline, CDR1 is SQVTM, CDR2 ANQGSEA. This CDR3 spans 12 amino acids. V dropped 7 bases and J dropped 2 bases, with 12 bases sitting between them. The CDR3 DNA reads as TGCAGCGCATGGGACACCCCCTACGAGCAGTACTTC. Encoded protein: CSAWDTPYEQYF.

In this sample, this clone turned up a few times. The chain employs TRBV21-1 and TRBJ1-2; TRBD1, the table's D call, was not compared with the DNA. TRBV21-1 is a documented pseudogene. This CDR3 has 12 amino acids. CDR3 loop: CASRGDRGGYTF. The CDR3 region has the DNA TGTGCCAGCAGAGGGGACAGAGGTGGCTACACCTTC.

This clone was observed a handful of times. This rearrangement joins TRBV5-1 to TRBJ1-2; 8 positions agree with TRBD1. Germline V CDR1 and CDR2: SGHRS, YFSETQ. The CDR3 loop spans 16 amino acids. V dropped 4 bases and J dropped 4; count of bases not matched to a gene: 12. The DNA of the CDR3 is TGCGCCAGCAGCCTGGGCGGGCAGGGGGCTGCCTATGGCTACACCTTC. Translating it yields CASSLGGQGAAYGYTF.

The chain couples TRBV2 to TRBJ1-5; D remains unclear. Germline V gene lookup returns CDR1 SNHLY and CDR2 FYNNEI. The CDR3 loop spans 14 amino acids. V lost 5 bases and J lost 0, with 8 bases in between. CDR3: CASSQELSNQPQHF. The CDR3 DNA follows: TGTGCCAGCAGTCAGGAACTTAGCAATCAGCCCCAGCATTTT.

V and J are TRBV28 and TRBJ1-6, with a weak D call TRBD1 (6 bases). V dropped 3 bases and J dropped 6 bases, with 12 bases sitting between them. From germline, CDR1 is MDHEN and CDR2 SYDVKM. The CDR3 length is 15 residues. In DNA, the CDR3 is TGTGCCAGCAGTTTCCAGGACAGACTTAATTCACCCCTCCACTTT. Translation: CASSFQDRLNSPLHF. Full variable domain (rest looked up from reference TRBV28 and TRBJ1-6): DVKVTQSSRYLVKRTGEKVFLECVQDMDHENMFWYRQDPGLGLRLIYFSYDVKMKEKGDIPEGYSVSREKKERFSLILESASTNQTSMYLCASSFQDRLNSPLHFGNGTRLTVT.

V is TRBV5-1 and J is TRBJ2-7; 8 nucleotides agree with TRBD2. V trimming: 0 bases; J trimming: 2 bases; junction bases outside the gene matches: 10. Germline V lookup: CDR1 SGHRS, CDR2 YFSETQ. The CDR3 is 17 residues long. The CDR3 nucleotides are TGCGCCAGCAGCTTGGCGATAACTGACGGGAGGGCCTACGAGCAGTACTTC. It specifies CASSLAITDGRAYEQYF.

Points on this clone: Sequence at one end of the junction differs from germline and may be a read error. The chain links TRBV7-7 to TRBJ1-4, with no clear D. Germline V gives CDR1 SSHAT, CDR2 FNYEAQ (reference sequence). CDR3 size: 13 residues. The CDR3 is CASSLSPGEKLFF. CDR3 DNA: TGTGCTAGCAGCTTAAGTCCCGGGGAAAAACTGTTTTTT.

V is TRBV5-1 and J is TRBJ1-2, with 8 positions matching TRBD1. The CDR3 is made up of 16 amino acids. The germline gives CDR1 SGHRS, CDR2 YFSETQ. V shed 0 bases, J shed 2 bases, and the junction held 6 bases outside the gene matches. Here the CDR3 reads CASSLGDTGGNYGYTF. The CDR3 nucleotides read TGCGCCAGCAGCTTGGGCGATACAGGGGGGAACTATGGCTACACCTTC.

The chain combines TRBV10-3 with TRBJ2-1; D is unclear. There are 13 residues in the CDR3. V was clipped by 2 bases and J by 13 bases, with 15 bases between them. The germline gives CDR1 ENHRY, CDR2 SYGVKD. CDR3: CAISENGQPFQFF. Here the CDR3 DNA reads TGTGCCATCAGTGAGAATGGGCAGCCATTTCAGTTCTTC.

The chain couples TRBV19 to TRBJ1-5, with D perhaps TRBD1 (5 bases). Per the germline V gene, CDR1 is LNHDA and CDR2 is SQIVND (reference sequence). The V gene lost 5 bases and the J gene lost 5 bases, with 10 bases spanning the gap. This CDR3 is built from 13 residues. The CDR3 sequence is CASSDRGDQPQHF. The CDR3 coding sequence is TGTGCCAGTAGTGACCGGGGGGATCAGCCCCAGCATTTT.

The chain carries TRBV19 and TRBJ2-1, with 7 bases aligning to TRBD2. Trimming at V came to 7 bases and at J to 0 bases, leaving 15 bases not matched to a gene. CDR3 length: 18 residues. The germline V gene has CDR1 LNHDA and CDR2 SQIVND (reference sequence). The CDR3 nucleotides read TGTGCCAGTACAGGTTCGCTAGCGGATTGGAGCTCCTACAATGAGCAGTTCTTC. Translated: CASTGSLADWSSYNEQFF.

J is TRBJ2-1 and V is TRBV12-3 or TRBV12-4, with 7 bases that match TRBD2. Trimming removed 2 bases from V and 15 bases from J; junction bases left unmatched: 7. The CDR3 is 12 amino acids. For the CDR3, the DNA is TGTGCCAGCAGTTTATGGGAGGGGCCCGGGTTCTTC. Translated: CASSLWEGPGFF.